The 3 T cell receptor beta chains below come from one sample, sequenced in a study of blood T cell repertoires in COVID-19. Profiling relied on immunoSEQ multiplex PCR, and the TCRdb table lists in-frame clones only, not all of them. Altogether roughly 110,000 clones are present, about 85% being singletons, with the ten largest covering 1.5% to 1.7%. The sequenced material came from peripheral blood. Receptors originate from a man over 45 with acute or convalescent COVID-19.

This clone has just one count. CDR3 residues: CASSAGISSNQPQHF. DNA of the CDR3: TGTGCCAGCAGCGCCGGGATCTCAAGCAATCAGCCCCAGCATTTT. This chain connects TRBV9 to TRBJ1-5, with D unresolved. Per the germline V gene, CDR1 is SGDLS and CDR2 is YYNGEE. V lost 3 bases, J lost 1 base, and 11 bases lay in between. This CDR3 comprises 15 residues. Supplemented by reference TRBV9 and TRBJ1-5, the full variable domain reads DSGVTQTPKHLITATGQRVTLRCSPRSGDLSVYWYQQSLDQGLQFLIQYYNGEERAKGNILERFSAQQFPDLHSELNLSSLELGDSALYFCASSAGISSNQPQHFGDGTRLSIL.

The chain carries TRBV24-1 and TRBJ1-5; TRBD1 aligns across 7 bases. The CDR3 extends over 17 amino acids. After removal of 2 bases from V and 0 bases from J, the junction contained 6 bases not matched to a gene. Germline CDR1 is KGHDR and CDR2 is SFDVKD. CDR3 sequence: CATSDSGQSYSNQPQHF. CDR3 nucleotides: TGTGCCACCAGTGATTCGGGACAGAGCTATAGCAATCAGCCCCAGCATTTT.

The V and J genes are TRBV27 and TRBJ2-3, with 7 positions matching TRBD2. V shed 3 bases, J shed 3 bases, and the junction held 6 bases outside the gene matches. Germline CDR1 reads MNHEY; CDR2 reads SMNVEV (reference sequence). There are 15 residues in the CDR3. This chain's CDR3 is CASSFGTGGTDTQYF. CDR3 DNA sequence: TGTGCCAGCAGTTTCGGAACGGGGGGTACAGATACGCAGTATTTT.